One T cell receptor beta chain is described in this entry. Its matching antigen is unknown. This specimen comes from a study of vaccination and CD4 T cells after COVID-19. At the level of the study: SARS-CoV-2, HCoV-NL63, HCoV-OC43 and HCoV-229E supplied the overlapping spike peptides used to stimulate cells. Every culture used as a control got a CEFX pool, an HIV-1 Nef pool, or no peptide.

Cultured CD4+ T cell DNA was sequenced using the Oncomine TCR Beta short-read assay. CD4+ T cells were cultured, and genomic DNA was extracted from them. TCRdb itself ran the PCR reads through MiXCR, one entry per CDR3 protein. The repertoire consists of thousands of distinct CDR3 sequences, with over 25% occurring once and the leading ten covering approximately 25%. CDR1 is SGHAT, CDR2 FQNNGV, per germline. There are 16 residues in the CDR3. With V trimmed by 5 bases and J by 6 bases, 6 bases remained unmatched. Treatment in this sample: roughly 10-day PBMC culture with coronavirus spike peptide pools or control peptides (ViraFEST assay). Those CD4+ T cells from the unexposed donor predate the COVID-19 pandemic (2011-2018). Before TCRs were sequenced, ViraFEST expanded antigen-specific T cells with peptide pools. The authors swapped half the medium for fresh IL-2 medium on days 3 and 7.

Specimen: CD4+ T cells from blood, cultured in vitro. The rearrangement joins TRBV11-2 to TRBJ2-1, with TRBD2 matching over 14 bases. This TCR came from a human donor in good health. For the CDR3, the DNA is TGTGCCAGCAGCCCCCGACTAGCGGGAGGGCCCAATGAGCAGTTCTTC. It codes for CASSPRLAGGPNEQFF.